The 21 T cell receptor beta chains listed next were all sequenced from one sample in a study of T cell responses to AZD1222 COVID-19 vaccine. TCRdb's copy holds only in-frame clones and misses some; the assay was immunoSEQ multiplex PCR. The table records approximately 110,000 clones, more than 75% of them present only once. The starting material was peripheral blood, obtained on day 0 of AZD1222 vaccination. The receptors here all came from an adult in good health.

The chain carries TRBV14 and TRBJ2-5, with D unclear. The germline V gene encodes CDR1 SGHDN and CDR2 FVKESK. V lost 4 bases and J lost 4, with 22 bases in between. The CDR3 runs 17 residues. CDR3 amino acids: CASSPKVAALRPETQYF. As DNA, the CDR3 is TGTGCCAGCAGCCCAAAGGTGGCAGCTCTTAGGCCAGAGACCCAGTACTTC.

The chain joins TRBV5-1 to TRBJ2-5, with 13 bases identical to TRBD2. Trimming removed 0 bases from V and 6 bases from J; junction bases left unmatched: 14. From germline, CDR1 is SGHRS and CDR2 YFSETQ. The CDR3 consists of 19 residues. The CDR3 sequence is CASSLVPVTSGGVLKTQYF. The CDR3 coding sequence is TGCGCCAGCAGCTTGGTTCCCGTTACTAGCGGGGGGGTGCTGAAGACCCAGTACTTC. The entire variable domain, with the rest obtained from reference TRBV5-1 and TRBJ2-5, is as follows: KAGVTQTPRYLIKTRGQQVTLSCSPISGHRSVSWYQQTPGQGLQFLFEYFSETQRNKGNFPGRFSGRQFSNSRSEMNVSTLELGDSALYLCASSLVPVTSGGVLKTQYFGPGTRLLVL.

The chain carries TRBV7-2 and TRBJ2-1, with 14 bases aligning to TRBD2. Unmatched junction bases numbered 5, after V lost 8 bases and J lost 5 bases. The V gene's germline CDR1 is SGHTA and CDR2 FQGNSA. The CDR3 extends over 15 amino acids. Here the CDR3 DNA reads TGTGCCAGCGGGACTAGCGGGAGACGCCACAATGAGCAGTTCTTC. Its translation is CASGTSGRRHNEQFF.

The chain is built from TRBV30 and TRBJ2-7, with TRBD1 matching 9 bases. The germline V gene has CDR1 GTSNPN and CDR2 SVGIG (reference sequence). The CDR3 runs 16 residues. V trimming: 3 bases; J trimming: 5 bases; junction bases outside the gene matches: 14. Written as DNA, the CDR3 is TGTGCCTGGAGCCCTGCGGGGACAGGGATTAGCGACGAGCAGTACTTC. Translated, it gives CAWSPAGTGISDEQYF.

A few counts support this clone. The chain employs TRBV7-9 and TRBJ1-2, with a possible D match to TRBD1 (6 bases). Trimming stripped 1 base from V and 8 bases from J, with 11 bases between. Germline loops: CDR1 SEHNR, CDR2 FQNEAQ (reference sequence). The CDR3 length is 13 residues. The CDR3 bases are TGTGCCAGCAGCTTAGACAGGGTTGAAGGCTACACCTTC. It codes for CASSLDRVEGYTF.

The V call is TRBV29-1, the J call TRBJ1-1; maybe TRBD1 (5 bases). The germline gives CDR1 SQVTM, CDR2 ANQGSEA. V was shortened by 4 bases and J by 8 bases, with 20 bases between the two germline ends. The CDR3 has 14 amino acids. CDR3 residues: CSVGWGSGPTEAFF. The CDR3, as DNA: TGCAGCGTTGGCTGGGGGTCGGGACCTACCGAAGCTTTCTTT.

This clone came up once. The rearrangement joins TRBV7-3 to TRBJ2-3, with D perhaps TRBD2 (6 bases). Germline V CDR1 and CDR2: SGHTA, FQGTGA. The V gene lost 8 bases and the J gene lost 11 bases, with 26 bases spanning the gap. There are 15 residues in the CDR3. CDR3 sequence (DNA): TGTGCCAGCGCCCCGCCCGGGGCTAGCGATCTTGAGCAGTATTTT. This codes for CASAPPGASDLEQYF.

The V gene is TRBV10-3, the J gene TRBJ1-2; D gene ambiguous. Trimming removed 6 bases from V and 3 bases from J, with 17 bases in between. Germline V gene data show CDR1 as ENHRY and CDR2 as SYGVKD. The length of the CDR3 is 15 residues. The CDR3 loop reads CAIRKREARDYGYTF. The DNA for the CDR3 is TGTGCCATCAGGAAACGGGAAGCCCGGGACTATGGCTACACCTTC.

The chain links TRBV6-2 or TRBV6-3 to TRBJ2-1, with no clear D. Germline V lookup: CDR1 MNHEY, CDR2 SVGEGT. CDR3 length: 12 amino acids. Trimming cost V 6 bases and J 7 bases, with 10 bases left between them. CDR3 protein: CASRPQSNEQFF. The CDR3 coding sequence is TGTGCCAGCAGACCTCAGTCTAATGAGCAGTTCTTC.

The chain carries TRBV29-1 and TRBJ2-3, with 10 positions matching TRBD1. The V segment lost 8 bases and the J segment 2 bases; nucleotides outside the gene matches: 7. Germline loops: CDR1 SQVTM, CDR2 ANQGSEA. This CDR3 spans 14 amino acids. In DNA form, the CDR3 reads TGCAGCATCCGGGACAGGGGCTACACAGATACGCAGTATTTT. This codes for CSIRDRGYTDTQYF.

This clone appeared a single time. The rearrangement links TRBV7-2 to TRBJ2-7; 16 bases are shared with TRBD2. Germline V gene lookup returns CDR1 SGHTA and CDR2 FQGNSA. The CDR3 consists of 18 residues. The J segment lost 1 base and the V segment lost 5 bases, leaving 8 bases of the junction unmatched. In DNA, the CDR3 is TGTGCCAGCAGCCCCGGGACTAGCGGGGGGGCGGGGTCCTACGAGCAGTACTTC. It translates to CASSPGTSGGAGSYEQYF.

The CDR3 DNA follows: TGTGCCATCAGTGACGTGCCGAACACTGAAGCTTTCTTT. Its translation is CAISDVPNTEAFF. This chain joins TRBV10-3 and TRBJ1-1; D is ambiguous. With 3 bases removed from V and 1 base from J, the gap between germline ends came to 6 bases. The CDR3 is 13 amino acids. Per germline, CDR1 ENHRY and CDR2 SYGVKD.

The chain has TRBV12-5 and TRBJ1-1, with D unresolved. Trimming pared 6 bases from V and 1 base from J, leaving 9 bases between. The CDR3 contains 13 residues. Germline CDR1 is LGHNT and CDR2 is FRNRAP. In DNA form, the CDR3 reads TGTGCTAGTGGCTGGACGGGGAACACTGAAGCTTTCTTT. Amino acid sequence: CASGWTGNTEAFF. Full variable domain (remainder filled in from reference TRBV12-5 and TRBJ1-1): DARVTQTPRHKVTEMGQEVTMRCQPILGHNTVFWYRQTMMQGLELLAYFRNRAPLDDSGMPKDRFSAEMPDATLATLKIQPSEPRDSAVYFCASGWTGNTEAFFGQGTRLTVV.

The rearrangement uses TRBV7-3 and TRBJ2-2, with 12 bases lining up with TRBD2. CDR1 is SGHTA and CDR2 is FQGTGA in the germline V gene. With V trimmed by 4 bases and J by 6 bases, 3 bases remained unmatched. This CDR3 is built from 15 residues. CDR3 protein: CASSSSGGVSGELFF. CDR3 in DNA: TGTGCCAGCAGCTCTAGCGGGGGGGTCTCCGGGGAGCTGTTTTTT. Based on the CDR3 plus reference TRBV7-3 and TRBJ2-2, the full variable domain is GAGVSQTPSNKVTEKGKYVELRCDPISGHTALYWYRQSLGQGPEFLIYFQGTGAADDSGLPNDRFFAVRPEGSVSTLKIQRTERGDSAVYLCASSSSGGVSGELFFGEGSRLTVL.

The J gene is TRBJ1-2, the V gene TRBV7-8; unclear D gene. Germline CDR1 and CDR2: SGHVS and FQNEAQ. Trimming shortened V by 5 bases and J by 2 bases, and 18 bases separated the two germline ends. This CDR3 has 16 residues. The CDR3 sequence is CASSALLGPANYGYTF. Written as DNA, the CDR3 is TGTGCCAGCAGCGCCCTCCTTGGGCCCGCGAACTATGGCTACACCTTC. The full variable domain, completed using reference TRBV7-8 and TRBJ1-2, is GAGVSQSPRYKVAKRGQDVALRCDPISGHVSLFWYQQALGQGPEFLTYFQNEAQLDKSGLPSDRFFAERPEGSVSTLKIQRTQQEDSAVYLCASSALLGPANYGYTFGSGTRLTVV.

The V call is TRBV19, the J call TRBJ1-5, with 10 bases matching TRBD1. This CDR3 spans 14 amino acids. Per the germline V gene, CDR1 is LNHDA and CDR2 is SQIVND (reference sequence). V gave up 7 bases and J gave up 7 bases; unmatched junction bases: 7. The CDR3: CASTPTGGGQPQHF. CDR3 bases: TGTGCCAGTACCCCGACAGGGGGCGGCCAGCCCCAGCATTTT.

The V call is TRBV30, the J call TRBJ2-5; possibly TRBD1 for D (5 bases). CDR1 is GTSNPN, CDR2 SVGIG, per germline (reference sequence). The CDR3 contains 15 residues. Trimming removed 3 bases at V and 0 bases at J, with 14 bases between. The chain's CDR3 is CAWSNLNRYQETQYF. CDR3 DNA sequence: TGTGCCTGGAGCAATCTTAACAGGTACCAAGAGACCCAGTACTTC. Together with reference TRBV30 and TRBJ2-5, the CDR3 gives the full variable domain: SQTIHQWPATLVQPVGSPLSLECTVEGTSNPNLYWYRQAAGRGLQLLFYSVGIGQISSEVPQNLSASRPQDRQFILSSKKLLLSDSGFYLCAWSNLNRYQETQYFGPGTRLLVL.

The V and J genes are TRBV11-2 and TRBJ2-2; the match to TRBD2 covers 8 bases. The J segment lost 2 bases and the V segment lost 8 bases, leaving 4 bases of the junction unmatched. This CDR3 is built from 14 residues. From germline, CDR1 is SGHAT and CDR2 FQNNGV. The CDR3 is CASGAGANTGELFF. The CDR3 DNA is TGTGCCAGCGGAGCGGGGGCCAACACCGGGGAGCTGTTTTTT.

The sample holds one count of this clone. The rearrangement uses TRBV15 and TRBJ2-5; no clear D. Germline V lookup: CDR1 LNHNV, CDR2 YYDKDF (reference sequence). The CDR3 length is 13 residues. V dropped 4 bases and J dropped 0 bases, with 6 bases sitting between them. CDR3 in amino acids: CATSILYQETQYF. The CDR3 DNA reads TGTGCCACCAGCATCCTGTACCAAGAGACCCAGTACTTC. Based on the CDR3 plus reference TRBV15 and TRBJ2-5, the full variable domain is DAMVIQNPRYQVTQFGKPVTLSCSQTLNHNVMYWYQQKSSQAPKLLFHYYDKDFNNEADTPDNFQSRRPNTSFCFLDIRSPGLGDTAMYLCATSILYQETQYFGPGTRLLVL.

The rearrangement uses TRBV15 and TRBJ1-3, with 10 bases that match TRBD1. The germline V gene encodes CDR1 LNHNV and CDR2 YYDKDF (reference sequence). The V gene end was trimmed by 0 bases and the J gene end by 4 bases; junction bases not matched to a gene: 6. CDR3 length: 17 residues. CDR3 nucleotides: TGTGCCACCAGCAGAGAGAAGGGACAGGGGAAAGGAAACACCATATATTTT. The encoded protein is CATSREKGQGKGNTIYF.

The chain is built from TRBV6-5 and TRBJ1-2; D is unclear. V was cut by 3 bases and J by 4 bases, with 9 bases left in between. CDR3 length: 13 residues. Germline V gene sequence: CDR1 MNHEY, CDR2 SVGAGI. Written as DNA, the CDR3 is TGTGCCAGCAGTTATGGTCAGAGCTATGGCTACACCTTC. Amino acid sequence: CASSYGQSYGYTF.